Below, 10 T cell receptor beta chains from the same sample are listed, as sequenced in a study of T cell repertoires in cytomegalovirus infection. TCRdb ran MiXCR on the reads and lists one entry per CDR3 protein. The sample includes around 450,000 distinct CDR3 sequences, 11% seen only once; the top ten take 10% to 13%. The sequencing input was PBMCs. Every receptor here comes from a human donor in good health (CMV status not recorded). Some clones in this sample may be carry-over from other donors' samples.

This clonotype was detected many times. The genes are TRBV7-2 and TRBJ2-5; no definite D call. The V and J ends lost 5 bases and 4 bases respectively, with 14 bases between them. Germline values: CDR1 SGHTA, CDR2 FQGNSA. The CDR3 is 14 amino acids. The CDR3 DNA reads TGTGCCAGCAGCCCAACGAGGACCGGAGAGACCCAGTACTTC. Protein: CASSPTRTGETQYF. The variable domain in full, completed from reference TRBV7-2 and TRBJ2-5, reads GAGVSQSPSNKVTEKGKDVELRCDPISGHTALYWYRQSLGQGLEFLIYFQGNSAPDKSGLPSDRFSAERTGGSVSTLTIQRTQQEDSAVYLCASSPTRTGETQYFGPGTRLLVL.

This clonotype was detected once. The chain combines TRBV20-1 with TRBJ2-7; 8 bases align to TRBD2. CDR3 length equals 16 residues. Germline lookup yields CDR1 DFQATT and CDR2 SNEGSKA (reference sequence). The V segment lost 3 bases and the J segment 0 bases; nucleotides outside the gene matches: 10. CDR3 coding DNA: TGCAGTGCTAGGGGGATTATCAGCGGGAGCTCCTACGAGCAGTACTTC. It encodes CSARGIISGSSYEQYF.

This clonotype appeared many times. V is TRBV5-1 and J is TRBJ2-1; no definite D call. Trimming pared 0 bases from V and 8 bases from J, leaving 12 bases between. Germline V gene sequence: CDR1 SGHRS, CDR2 YFSETQ. The CDR3 loop spans 14 amino acids. CDR3 DNA sequence: TGCGCCAGCAGCTTGGGAAAAGCCGCGGATGAGCAGTTCTTC. Translated, it gives CASSLGKAADEQFF. The full variable domain, in which reference TRBV5-1 and TRBJ2-1 provide the parts outside the CDR3, is KAGVTQTPRYLIKTRGQQVTLSCSPISGHRSVSWYQQTPGQGLQFLFEYFSETQRNKGNFPGRFSGRQFSNSRSEMNVSTLELGDSALYLCASSLGKAADEQFFGPGTRLTVL.

There are many counts of this clonotype. This chain links TRBV7-6 with TRBJ2-1; a possible D gene is TRBD1 (7 bases). V lost 5 bases and J lost 8, with 19 bases in between. CDR1 and CDR2 from the germline V gene are SGHVS and FNYEAQ. This CDR3 spans 15 amino acids. In DNA form, the CDR3 reads TGTGCCAGCAGCCGCGGGGACAGTCCTGGAGATGAGCAGTTCTTC. As protein: CASSRGDSPGDEQFF.

This clonotype showed up many times. This sequence joins TRBV7-8 and TRBJ2-1; 8 positions match TRBD2. Losses at the gene ends were 6 bases for V and 1 base for J; bases not matched to a gene: 5. The CDR3 extends over 15 amino acids. The germline CDR1 and CDR2 sequences are SGHVS and FQNEAQ. The CDR3 loop reads CASRVASGSYNEQFF. CDR3 bases: TGTGCCAGCAGGGTCGCTAGCGGGTCCTACAATGAGCAGTTCTTC.

This clonotype was seen a few times. The rearrangement uses TRBV29-1 and TRBJ2-7; TRBD1 is a possible D gene (7 bases). V was pared by 3 bases and J by 5 bases, with 8 bases between. The CDR3 runs 11 residues. The germline V gene has CDR1 SQVTM and CDR2 ANQGSEA. CDR3 bases: TGCAGCGTTGACAGGGGGGACGAGCAGTACTTC. This translates into CSVDRGDEQYF.

V gene TRBV3-1 combines with J gene TRBJ2-2; no clear D. The germline gives CDR1 LGHDT, CDR2 YNNKEL (reference sequence). Trimming left V 0 bases short and J 9 bases short, with 5 bases between. This CDR3 is 12 amino acids long. The CDR3 sequence is CASSQDIRELFF. In nucleotides, the CDR3 is TGTGCCAGCAGCCAAGATATCCGGGAGCTGTTTTTT.

This clonotype was counted many times. The chain employs TRBV10-3 and TRBJ1-2, with D unclear. Deletions cut 0 bases from V and 8 bases from J, with 16 bases between. Germline-derived CDR1 and CDR2 are ENHRY and SYGVKD. This CDR3 has 15 amino acids. CDR3 amino acids: CAISESGGPEGGYTF. DNA for the CDR3: TGTGCCATCAGTGAGTCAGGCGGTCCCGAGGGAGGCTACACCTTC.

This clonotype was recorded many times. This chain uses TRBV7-9 with TRBJ2-7; D is undetermined. Trimming removed 5 bases at V and 2 bases at J, with 13 bases between. This CDR3 region has 14 residues. CDR1 is SEHNR, CDR2 FQNEAQ, per germline (reference sequence). The CDR3 region is CASSPSVGTYEQYF. The DNA for the CDR3 is TGTGCCAGCAGCCCGTCGGTGGGCACCTACGAGCAGTACTTC.

The DNA of the CDR3 is TGTGCCAGCAGTGAACGGGCAGGGGGCTATGTTGAGCAGTTCTTC. Protein product: CASSERAGGYVEQFF. The V gene is TRBV25-1, the J gene TRBJ2-1, with TRBD1 identical over 8 bases. The CDR3 covers 15 residues. Trimming at V came to 2 bases and at J to 9 bases, leaving 9 bases not matched to a gene. Germline V CDR1 and CDR2: MGHDK, SYGVNS.